Given below is one T cell receptor beta chain in context. The antigen it recognizes is unknown. Base qualities were left out, and no much larger clone turns up one base away. The method behind the library was the immunoSEQ multiplex PCR assay. TCRdb provides this immuneACCESS table in a form limited to in-frame rearrangements. Some clones are lacking; in checked studies, under half of them reflect an unresolved V gene, and why the rest are absent is not known. The sample table holds around 85,000 clones, of which around 88% were seen once. The ten most abundant clones make up approximately 1.9% of the sample. Focal radiation therapy combined with CTLA-4 blockade (ipilimumab) was tested in patients with chemo-refractory metastatic non-small-cell lung cancer. Counted from cysteine to phenylalanine, this CDR3 has 15 amino acids. The only DNA kept is the CDR3, 45 bases in frame from the first base. Ends trimmed: V by 6 bases, J by 5 bases; bases unmatched to a gene: 10. Looking up the germline V gene yields CDR1 MNHNS and CDR2 SASEGT.

The sample comes from a study of radiotherapy plus CTLA-4 blockade in lung cancer listed by TCRdb under 2018. Concerning the study at large: Among the enrolled patients, roughly 17% had an objective response, and roughly 30% reached disease control. Points the paper makes about the study in general: TCR clones derived from tumors expanded in peripheral blood after treatment with radiotherapy and ipilimumab. The strongest predictors of response were reported to be early dynamic shifts in blood T cell clones along with a rise in serum interferon-beta following radiation.

The V gene is TRBV6-1 and the J gene is TRBJ2-5, and 9 junctional nucleotides match TRBD2. Sample: peripheral blood, taken from a patient treated with radiotherapy plus ipilimumab. This clonotype originated in a human donor with non-small cell lung cancer who had a partial response to radiotherapy plus ipilimumab. For the CDR3, the sequence is CASRGWLAGKETQYF. The DNA is as follows: TGTGCCAGCAGGGGGTGGCTAGCGGGAAAGGAGACCCAGTACTTC.